The clone carrying this TCR beta chain has more than one count but fewer than ten. Antigen: not known. This entry is derived from a study of blood T cells in healthy people across ages. Primed by a sample-barcoded 5' primer and a J-beta primer mix, a second PCR proceeded for 7 to 11 cycles. TCRdb analysed the 5' RACE reads with MiXCR anew, one entry per CDR3 protein. The repertoire holds some 760,000 distinct CDR3 sequences, with around 25% as singletons. Broader study findings: PBMCs that were unsorted prevented a conclusive naive versus antigen-experienced comparison.

The ends were cut back, 4 bases at V and 3 bases at J, with 7 bases in the middle. The CDR3 is 12 residues long. Per germline, CDR1 DFQATT and CDR2 SNEGSKA (reference sequence). These same data were also listed under a study on T cells of mothers and their children.

This sequence originates from a boy aged 5-17 years in good health. The chain recombines TRBV20-1 with TRBJ2-4; either TRBD1 or TRBD2 may supply D (5 bases each). The sample taken for sequencing was blood. CDR3 DNA sequence: TGCAGTGCTATGGGGGACAAAAACATTCAGTACTTC. It encodes CSAMGDKNIQYF.